These 15 T cell receptor beta chains came from one sample sequenced in a study of T-cell memory formation after mild COVID-19. TCRdb re-analysed the 5' RACE reads in MiXCR, keeping a single row per CDR3 protein. The data hold approximately 500,000 distinct CDR3 sequences, with roughly 23% observed a single time. Sample: PBMCs or a T cell subset sorted from them (not recorded which). The receptors were gathered from an adult woman who had mild COVID-19 (a few samples of this study predate the infection). Cell type and time point are not known.

The chain links TRBV6-1 to TRBJ2-7; D is undetermined. Germline V gene lookup returns CDR1 MNHNS and CDR2 SASEGT. The CDR3 covers 12 residues. The V end was cut by 0 bases, the J end by 3 bases, with 3 bases between. The CDR3 here is CASSEASYEQYF. The CDR3 DNA reads as TGTGCCAGCAGTGAAGCCAGCTACGAGCAGTACTTC.

This chain joins TRBV5-6 and TRBJ1-1; D ambiguous. The germline CDR1 and CDR2 sequences are SGHDT and YYEEEE. This CDR3 has 11 amino acids. Trimming took off 4 bases at V and 8 bases at J, with 9 bases between the two ends. CDR3 sequence reads: CASSTGMEAFF. In DNA form, the CDR3 reads TGTGCCAGCAGCACCGGGATGGAAGCTTTCTTT.

The rearrangement joins TRBV2 to TRBJ1-5, with 7 bases matching TRBD1. J was trimmed by 3 bases and V by 2 bases; bases with no gene match: 4. Germline lookup yields CDR1 SNHLY and CDR2 FYNNEI. CDR3 length: 15 residues. The CDR3: CASSEHRGPNQPQHF. The CDR3 coding sequence is TGTGCCAGCAGTGAACACAGGGGCCCCAATCAGCCCCAGCATTTT.

V gene TRBV6-2 or TRBV6-3 combines with J gene TRBJ2-1, with D perhaps assigned TRBD1 or TRBD2 (7 bases each). Germline CDR1 and CDR2: MNHEY and SVGEGT. Trimming took off 0 bases at V and 7 bases at J, with 16 bases between the two ends. The CDR3 totals 16 residues. The CDR3, as DNA: TGTGCCAGCAGTTACTCGAGCGGGACAGCTTTTAATGAGCAGTTCTTC. Amino acids: CASSYSSGTAFNEQFF.

This clonotype was seen many times. The chain recombines TRBV12-3 or TRBV12-4 with TRBJ2-3; D possibly corresponds to TRBD2 (5 bases). The CDR3 spans 18 residues. V lost 6 bases, J lost 5 bases, and 27 bases lay in between. CDR3 in DNA: TGTGCCAGCAGCCCCCAAAGTGGTAGCGTTGGCTCCAGAGATACGCAGTATTTT. This translates into CASSPQSGSVGSRDTQYF.

V gene TRBV19 combines with J gene TRBJ2-7; D gene uncertain. V lost 5 bases and J 3 bases, leaving 11 bases between the germline ends. Germline V CDR1 and CDR2: LNHDA, SQIVND (reference sequence). The CDR3 has 13 amino acids. In DNA form, the CDR3 reads TGTGCCAGTAGTTACTTAGATGACTACGAGCAGTACTTC. Translation gives CASSYLDDYEQYF.

V and J are TRBV11-3 and TRBJ1-2; D call uncertain. The CDR3 runs 13 residues. V lost 3 bases and J lost 4, with 9 bases in between. Germline values: CDR1 SGHNT, CDR2 YENEEA. The CDR3 is CASSFSPVYGYTF. CDR3 nucleotides: TGTGCCAGCAGCTTCTCGCCGGTCTATGGCTACACCTTC.

The chain combines TRBV7-3 with TRBJ2-7; D is undetermined. The CDR3 runs to 13 residues. Trimming cost V 1 base and J 3 bases, with 7 bases left between them. Germline lookup yields CDR1 SGHTA and CDR2 FQGTGA. The CDR3 protein is CASSLMPFYEQYF. The CDR3 DNA sequence: TGTGCCAGCAGCTTAATGCCCTTCTACGAGCAGTACTTC.

V and J are TRBV2 and TRBJ2-3; maybe TRBD2 (5 bases). Germline V gene sequence: CDR1 SNHLY, CDR2 FYNNEI. The germline V and J ends were trimmed by 5 bases and 2 bases, with 11 bases remaining between them. CDR3 size: 14 residues. DNA of the CDR3: TGTGCCAGCAGTCGGCTAGCTGTCACAGATACGCAGTATTTT. It is translated as CASSRLAVTDTQYF.

CDR3 sequence reads: CASNQQGSGRELFF. The CDR3 DNA reads TGTGCCAGCAACCAACAGGGCTCCGGAAGGGAGCTGTTTTTT. The chain links TRBV6-2 or TRBV6-3 to TRBJ2-2; TRBD1 might be the D (6 bases). This CDR3 has 14 residues. Trimming took off 7 bases at V and 9 bases at J, with 18 bases between the two ends. Germline V gives CDR1 MNHEY, CDR2 SVGEGT.

This clonotype was seen many times. The chain uses TRBV24-1 and TRBJ2-1, with D tentatively TRBD2 (6 bases). The V end was cut by 4 bases, the J end by 5 bases, with 14 bases between. Germline loops: CDR1 KGHDR, CDR2 SFDVKD. The CDR3 extends over 15 amino acids. CDR3 sequence reads: CATSDLGGDHNEQFF. CDR3 DNA sequence: TGTGCCACCAGTGACCTCGGGGGAGACCACAATGAGCAGTTCTTC.

This clonotype showed up many times. The chain has TRBV29-1 and TRBJ1-3; 7 nucleotides align to TRBD1. V trimming: 7 bases; J trimming: 0 bases; junction bases outside the gene matches: 9. This CDR3 has 15 residues. CDR1 SQVTM and CDR2 ANQGSEA come from the germline V gene. The CDR3 nucleotides read TGCAGCGCCAGGGGGATGGGGAGCTCTGGAAACACCATATATTTT. Its translation: CSARGMGSSGNTIYF.

This clonotype appeared a few times. This chain links TRBV7-3 with TRBJ2-3; 7 positions match TRBD1. Germline CDR1 SGHTA, CDR2 FQGTGA. The CDR3 extends over 16 amino acids. The trim removed 5 bases at V and 1 base at J, leaving 9 bases unmatched. The CDR3 sequence: CASSPEGGFGTDTQYF. The CDR3 DNA reads as TGTGCCAGCAGCCCCGAAGGGGGCTTCGGCACAGATACGCAGTATTTT.

The chain uses TRBV6-1 and TRBJ1-1; D uncertain. Trimming removed 8 bases from V and 1 base from J, with 17 bases in between. The CDR3 length is 15 residues. From germline, CDR1 is MNHNS and CDR2 SASEGT. Here the CDR3 DNA reads TGTGCCAGCCCAAGTAGAGGAGCCTCGAACACTGAAGCTTTCTTT. This gives the protein CASPSRGASNTEAFF.

Points on this clonotype: One junction end does not reproduce the germline sequence, and a read error may be involved. This chain links TRBV11-2 with TRBJ2-3, with TRBD1 identical over 10 bases. This CDR3 is built from 12 residues. Germline CDR1 and CDR2: SGHAT and FQNNGV. The CDR3 region is CASTFKGTGVDF. CDR3 DNA: TGTGCCAGCACCTTCAAGGGGACAGGGGTCGATTTT.